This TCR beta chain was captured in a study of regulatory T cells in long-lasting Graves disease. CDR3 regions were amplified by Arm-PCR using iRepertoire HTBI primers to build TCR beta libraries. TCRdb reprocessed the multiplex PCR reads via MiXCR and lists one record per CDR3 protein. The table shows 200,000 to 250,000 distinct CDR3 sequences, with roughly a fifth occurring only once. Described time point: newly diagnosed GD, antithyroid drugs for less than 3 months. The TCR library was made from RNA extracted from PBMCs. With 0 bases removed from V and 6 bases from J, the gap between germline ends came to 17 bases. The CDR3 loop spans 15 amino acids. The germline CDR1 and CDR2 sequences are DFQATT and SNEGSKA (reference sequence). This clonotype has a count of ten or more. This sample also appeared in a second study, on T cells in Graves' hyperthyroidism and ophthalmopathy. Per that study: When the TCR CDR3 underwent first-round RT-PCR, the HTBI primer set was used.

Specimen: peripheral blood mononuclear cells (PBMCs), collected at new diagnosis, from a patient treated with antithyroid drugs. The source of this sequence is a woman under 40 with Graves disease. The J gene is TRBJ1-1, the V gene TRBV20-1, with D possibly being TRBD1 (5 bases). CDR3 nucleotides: TGCAGTGCTAGAGAGTCTACAGGAGCGGCCGCTGAAGCTTTCTTT. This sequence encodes CSARESTGAAAEAFF.